One sample yielded the 20 T cell receptor beta chains listed below, sequenced in a study of T cells in Graves' hyperthyroidism and ophthalmopathy. Amplification targeted TCR beta CDR3 regions from RNA transcripts. TCR CDR3 regions were first amplified by RT-PCR with HTBI primers. TCRdb used MiXCR to reprocess the multiplex PCR reads, holding one entry per CDR3 protein. The data show 350,000 or so distinct CDR3 sequences, around a sixth seen once. The sequenced sample was blood. The receptor set was obtained from a woman in her thirties or forties with Graves' ophthalmopathy.

This clonotype turned up a few times. The chain employs TRBV3-1 and TRBJ2-7, with a possible D match to TRBD1 (6 bases). CDR3 length: 16 residues. The germline CDR1 and CDR2 sequences are LGHDT and YNNKEL (reference sequence). V was shortened by 2 bases and J by 0 bases, with 14 bases between the two germline ends. The CDR3 sequence is CASSQTGTPSSYEQYF. In DNA form, the CDR3 reads TGTGCCAGCAGCCAAACCGGGACACCCAGCTCCTACGAGCAGTACTTC.

The chain links TRBV20-1 to TRBJ1-2, with D unclear. With 6 bases removed from V and 4 bases from J, the gap between germline ends came to 9 bases. CDR1 and CDR2 (germline): DFQATT, SNEGSKA (reference sequence). The CDR3 contains 11 residues. CDR3 DNA: TGCAGTGCCGTATTAGGCTATGGCTACACCTTC. Protein product: CSAVLGYGYTF.

Points on this clonotype: With a much larger clone just one base away, this may be a read error. J is TRBJ1-2 and V is TRBV6-1, with no clear D. Trimming took off 1 base at V and 4 bases at J, with 7 bases between the two ends. The length of the CDR3 is 13 residues. Germline CDR1 and CDR2: MNHNS and SASEGT. The CDR3 protein is CASSEESIYGYTF. CDR3 in DNA: TGTGCCAGCAGTGAAGAGAGCATCTATGGCTACACCTTC.

The sample holds many counts of this clonotype. The V gene is TRBV20-1, the J gene TRBJ2-5, with D possibly matching TRBD1 (6 bases). Trimming left V 6 bases short and J 0 bases short, with 11 bases between. This CDR3 is built from 13 residues. Looked up from germline, CDR1 is DFQATT and CDR2 is SNEGSKA (reference sequence). The CDR3 is CSANRQDQETQYF. The CDR3 nucleotides are TGCAGTGCAAACCGACAGGACCAAGAGACCCAGTACTTC.

In its sample, this clonotype was seen many times. The CDR3 loop is CSARGVSMSETQYF. As DNA, the CDR3 is TGCAGTGCTAGAGGGGTTTCAATGTCGGAGACCCAGTACTTC. The chain is built from TRBV20-1 and TRBJ2-5, with unresolved D. Germline values: CDR1 DFQATT, CDR2 SNEGSKA (reference sequence). The CDR3 runs 14 residues. The V end was cut by 1 base, the J end by 5 bases, with 14 bases between.

This clonotype was recorded a few times. The V gene is TRBV28, the J gene TRBJ2-5, with 7 bases aligning to TRBD2. The CDR3 is 17 residues long. Germline loops: CDR1 MDHEN, CDR2 SYDVKM. The V segment lost 5 bases and the J segment 5 bases; nucleotides outside the gene matches: 17. The chain's CDR3 is CASSLLRFGRAEETQYF. CDR3 in DNA: TGTGCCAGCAGTCTTTTACGGTTTGGGAGGGCCGAGGAGACCCAGTACTTC.

This clonotype was found a few times. The chain joins TRBV5-1 to TRBJ1-2; no clear D. Trimming removed 3 bases at V and 2 bases at J, with 11 bases between. The CDR3 runs 14 residues. Germline assignment: CDR1 SGHRS and CDR2 YFSETQ. The CDR3: CASSSSPGNYGYTF. In DNA, the CDR3 is TGCGCCAGCAGCTCAAGCCCGGGAAACTATGGCTACACCTTC.

The genes are TRBV15 and TRBJ1-2, with D hard to call. This CDR3 spans 16 amino acids. Deletions cut 0 bases from V and 1 base from J, with 12 bases between. Germline V gene lookup returns CDR1 LNHNV and CDR2 YYDKDF (reference sequence). Written as DNA, the CDR3 is TGTGCCACCAGCAGAGATCCCGGAGATCATAACTATGGCTACACCTTC. It specifies CATSRDPGDHNYGYTF.

This clonotype was counted many times. The genes are TRBV12-3 or TRBV12-4 and TRBJ2-5; no reliable D call. This CDR3 contains 13 residues. Trimming took 0 bases from V and 9 from J, leaving 11 bases between them. CDR3 nucleotide sequence: TGTGCCAGCAGTTTAGCAGGGATCTGGGCCCAGTACTTC. It encodes CASSLAGIWAQYF.

This clonotype occurred many times. V gene TRBV5-1 combines with J gene TRBJ2-5, with TRBD2 identical over 12 bases. V lost 2 bases and J lost 4; bases outside the gene matches: 12. Looked up from germline, CDR1 is SGHRS and CDR2 is YFSETQ. The CDR3 has 18 amino acids. The CDR3 sequence is CASSFTRASGRAGETQYF. The CDR3 bases are TGCGCCAGCAGCTTTACACGGGCTAGCGGGAGGGCCGGAGAGACCCAGTACTTC.

This clonotype was observed many times. The V and J genes are TRBV19 and TRBJ1-2; the D gene is possibly TRBD1 (6 bases). Trimming removed 5 bases at V and 2 bases at J, with 12 bases between. The length of the CDR3 is 14 residues. The germline V gene encodes CDR1 LNHDA and CDR2 SQIVND (reference sequence). The CDR3 here is CASSLRTANYGYTF. The CDR3 region has the DNA TGTGCCAGTAGTCTAAGGACAGCGAACTATGGCTACACCTTC.

The chain links TRBV20-1 to TRBJ1-2; 7 bases align to TRBD1. Germline V gene sequence: CDR1 DFQATT, CDR2 SNEGSKA (reference sequence). Germline trimming cut 6 bases from V and 4 bases from J; bases unmatched to any gene: 11. The CDR3 spans 14 residues. The CDR3 nucleotides are TGCAGTGCCCAACCGGGACAGCGAAGCTATGGCTACACCTTC. This codes for CSAQPGQRSYGYTF.

This clonotype was observed many times. The chain carries TRBV6-2 or TRBV6-3 and TRBJ2-7; the D gene is possibly TRBD2 (6 bases). Trimming left V 2 bases short and J 4 bases short, with 6 bases between. Looked up from germline, CDR1 is MNHEY and CDR2 is SVGEGT. This CDR3 comprises 12 residues. Here the CDR3 reads CASSYGRYEQYF. In DNA form, the CDR3 reads TGTGCCAGCAGTTACGGGAGGTACGAGCAGTACTTC.

This clonotype was detected ten times or more. The CDR3 nucleotides read TGTGCCAGCAGTTTATTAGGTGAACCGGATCCCCTTTACGAGCAGTACTTC. It specifies CASSLLGEPDPLYEQYF. The chain carries TRBV28 and TRBJ2-7; D unclear. The CDR3 covers 17 residues. Germline values: CDR1 MDHEN, CDR2 SYDVKM. Trimming left V 1 base short and J 4 bases short, with 20 bases between.

This rearrangement joins TRBV2 to TRBJ2-7; 11 positions match TRBD2. CDR3 length: 15 residues. Per the germline V gene, CDR1 is SNHLY and CDR2 is FYNNEI. With 5 bases clipped from V and 4 bases from J, the junction kept 7 bases outside the gene matches. CDR3 amino acids: CASSPTSGTGYEQYF. For the CDR3, the DNA is TGTGCCAGCAGTCCGACTAGCGGGACTGGATACGAGCAGTACTTC. Supplemented by reference TRBV2 and TRBJ2-7, the full variable domain reads EPEVTQTPSHQVTQMGQEVILRCVPISNHLYFYWYRQILGQKVEFLVSFYNNEISEKSEIFDDQFSVERPDGSNFTLKIRSTKLEDSAMYFCASSPTSGTGYEQYFGPGTRLTVT.

This clonotype occurred many times. This rearrangement joins TRBV6-2 or TRBV6-3 to TRBJ1-1; 9 nucleotides agree with TRBD1. CDR1 and CDR2 from the germline V gene are MNHEY and SVGEGT. Unmatched junction bases numbered 9, after V lost 5 bases and J lost 5 bases. The CDR3 has 15 amino acids. CDR3 region: CASSPTGGVATEAFF. CDR3 sequence (DNA): TGTGCCAGCAGTCCCACAGGGGGCGTAGCGACTGAAGCTTTCTTT.

The chain is built from TRBV4-1 and TRBJ2-5, with unresolved D. CDR1 MGHRA and CDR2 YSYEKL come from the germline V gene. The CDR3 length is 14 residues. V was pared by 1 base and J by 3 bases, with 9 bases between. The CDR3 coding sequence is TGCGCCAGCAGCCAAGTTCTTCGTGAAGAGACCCAGTACTTC. It yields the protein CASSQVLREETQYF.

This clonotype was seen just once. Just one base apart from a much larger clone, this may be a read error. V gene TRBV18 combines with J gene TRBJ1-1; D remains unclear. Germline CDR1 is KGHSH and CDR2 is LQKENI. Trimming shortened V by 0 bases and J by 2 bases, and 10 bases separated the two germline ends. CDR3 length: 15 residues. The CDR3 loop is CASSPPTRSNTEAFF. The CDR3 DNA follows: TGTGCCAGCTCACCACCAACCAGGTCAAACACTGAAGCTTTCTTT.

V gene TRBV6-1 combines with J gene TRBJ2-7; D is uncertain. Trimming removed 7 bases from V and 2 bases from J, with 12 bases in between. The CDR3 runs 13 residues. The V gene's germline CDR1 is MNHNS and CDR2 SASEGT. CDR3 amino acids: CASIRAETYEQYF. The CDR3 DNA reads as TGTGCCAGCATCCGGGCGGAGACCTACGAGCAGTACTTC.

In this sample, this clonotype turned up many times. The chain has TRBV3-1 and TRBJ1-2; D is ambiguous. Germline CDR1 LGHDT, CDR2 YNNKEL (reference sequence). V was shortened by 0 bases and J by 5 bases, with 4 bases between the two germline ends. The CDR3 totals 12 residues. This CDR3 is CASSQERYGYTF. CDR3 coding DNA: TGTGCCAGCAGCCAAGAGAGGTATGGCTACACCTTC. Drawing the rest from reference TRBV3-1 and TRBJ1-2, the complete variable domain is DTAVSQTPKYLVTQMGNDKSIKCEQNLGHDTMYWYKQDSKKFLKIMFSYNNKELIINETVPNRFSPKSPDKAHLNLHINSLELGDSAVYFCASSQERYGYTFGSGTRLTVV.